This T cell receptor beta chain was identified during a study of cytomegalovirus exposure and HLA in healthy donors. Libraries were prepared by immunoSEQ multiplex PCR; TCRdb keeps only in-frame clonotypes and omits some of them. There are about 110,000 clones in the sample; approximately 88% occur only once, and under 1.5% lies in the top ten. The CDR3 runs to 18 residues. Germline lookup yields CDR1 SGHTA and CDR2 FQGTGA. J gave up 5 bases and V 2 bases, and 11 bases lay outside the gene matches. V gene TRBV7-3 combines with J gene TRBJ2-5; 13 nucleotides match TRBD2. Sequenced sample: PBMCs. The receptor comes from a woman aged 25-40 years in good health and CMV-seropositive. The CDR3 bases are TGTGCCAGCAGCTTAGGCCTCTCGACGGGACTAGCGGGGGAGACCCAGTACTTC. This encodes CASSLGLSTGLAGETQYF.